This T cell receptor beta chain was obtained from a study of cytotoxic CD8 clonotypes in ibrutinib-treated CLL (dated by TCRdb to the early 2020s). Broadly, across the study: The cohort was composed of about 10 relapsed/refractory and about 15 treatment-naive patients; IGHV unmutated status was identified in some 17 patients. Responses were partial in around 25 patients and complete in 2; after median roughly 69 months follow-up, some 15 stayed in remission and 12 progressed. The response samples were drawn at a median of 12 months into treatment, with a range of roughly 6 to 36 months. An average of 255,043 productive templates and some 100,000 productive rearrangements was obtained per sample. Longitudinal samples were obtainable from about 30% of the roughly 86 participants in the trial. Cryopreserved peripheral blood mononuclear cells were collected before treatment, at response, and at either disease progression or sustained remission. Every sample from remission and from progressive disease was obtained while the patients were still on ibrutinib. Findings and caveats that apply to the study as a whole: Sampling times were not matched between patients in sustained remission and patients whose disease was progressing, and lymph node repertoires were not examined. Public clonotypes were rare and either shrank or stayed stable during treatment, and the rise in clonality at ibrutinib response reflected expansion of private clonotypes. Clonality increased at ibrutinib response, stayed stable in sustained remission, and fell back toward baseline at progression. At baseline, clonality was higher than in age-matched healthy donors and showed a strong correlation with circulating CD8+ T-cell counts.

From the cysteine through the phenylalanine, the CDR3 covers 15 amino acids. Only the CDR3 region is kept as DNA, spanning 45 bases read in frame from base 1. The germline V gene (reference sequence) provides CDR1 LNHDA and CDR2 SQIVND. V ends up 9 bases short and J 2 bases short, with an unmatched junction base count of 11. Each clonotype received, on average, around 9.6x coverage in deep resolution sequencing performed on a MiSeq, where the target depth lay between 1 in 1 million and 1 in 200,000 T cells. The immunoSEQ hsTCRB Kit was used to generate the TCR beta libraries. The authors' pipeline ran thus. ImmunoSEQ Data Assistant and ImmunoSEQ Analyzer were used for data analysis, and V, D and J genes were assigned according to IMGT definitions. Clonality, which ranges from 0 to 1, was calculated as one minus the normalized Shannon entropy of productive rearrangement frequencies. Public clonotype analysis was restricted to overrepresented clonotypes comprising at least 0.05% of each patient's repertoire. Some 12 age-matched healthy donor repertoires from immuneACCESS served as clonality controls. TCRdb stores this immuneACCESS table with in-frame sequences only. Part of the clones is absent; in the studies checked, under half of the shortfall reflects unresolved V genes, and no reason is known for the rest. That table supplies the V and J calls and clone size; D and trimming were determined from the DNA. The sample contains about 140,000 clones, approximately 90% of them found a single time. Approximately 11% of the sample rests with the top ten.

Regarding this clone: No cognate antigen has been identified for it. The input lacks base qualities; no much larger clone sits a single base away.

This specimen's time point label, interpreted: 12 months on ibrutinib. For TCR beta library preparation, 1.5 to 2 micrograms of genomic DNA were isolated from cryopreserved PBMCs. High-throughput TCR beta sequencing was performed on longitudinal blood samples from CLL patients receiving ibrutinib monotherapy. Patients were enrolled in a phase 2 open-label single-center ibrutinib monotherapy trial. The TCR comes from a human donor with chronic lymphocytic leukemia. Recombination joined TRBV19 with TRBJ2-3, and 7 bases in between align with TRBD2. The sequenced sample was PBMCs, obtained after 12 months of ibrutinib treatment. The nucleotide sequence reads as follows: TGTGCCAGCTGCCGGGCGGGAGCGGTCACAGATACGCAGTATTTT. Its translation reads: CASCRAGAVTDTQYF.